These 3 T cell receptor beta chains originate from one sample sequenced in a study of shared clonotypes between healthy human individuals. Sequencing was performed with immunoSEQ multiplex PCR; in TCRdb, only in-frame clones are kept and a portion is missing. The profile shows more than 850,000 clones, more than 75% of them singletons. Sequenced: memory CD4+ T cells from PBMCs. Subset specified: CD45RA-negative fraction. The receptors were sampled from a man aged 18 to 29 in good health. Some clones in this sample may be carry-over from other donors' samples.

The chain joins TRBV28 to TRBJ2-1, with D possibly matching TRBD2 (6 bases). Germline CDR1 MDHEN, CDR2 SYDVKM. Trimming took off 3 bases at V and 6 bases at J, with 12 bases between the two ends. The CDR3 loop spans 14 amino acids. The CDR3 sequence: CASSLTFGSNEQFF. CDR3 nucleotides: TGTGCCAGCAGTTTGACCTTCGGGAGCAATGAGCAGTTCTTC.

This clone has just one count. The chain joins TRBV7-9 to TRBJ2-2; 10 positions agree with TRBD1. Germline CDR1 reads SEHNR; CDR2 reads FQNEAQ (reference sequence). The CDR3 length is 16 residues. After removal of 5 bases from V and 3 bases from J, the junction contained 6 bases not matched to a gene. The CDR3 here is CASSPGQGIHTGELFF. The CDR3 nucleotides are TGTGCCAGCAGCCCGGGACAGGGGATACACACCGGGGAGCTGTTTTTT.

CDR3 loop: CASGEATSTDTQYF. CDR3 bases: TGTGCCAGCGGGGAGGCGACATCCACAGATACGCAGTATTTT. The chain couples TRBV28 to TRBJ2-3; possible D gene TRBD2, 6 bases. The CDR3 runs to 14 residues. The V gene's germline CDR1 is MDHEN and CDR2 SYDVKM. Trimming stripped 8 bases from V and 2 bases from J, with 14 bases between.